Sequencing of this TCR beta chain was carried out in a study of cytomegalovirus exposure and HLA in healthy donors. With 60 Vbeta and 13 Jbeta primers, the PCR was carried out. Assay: immunoSEQ multiplex PCR; the TCRdb copy retains only in-frame clones and omits some. The sample has about 120,000 clones, roughly 8.6% seen once. Germline trimming cut 2 bases from V and 1 base from J; bases unmatched to any gene: 3. The CDR3 totals 15 residues. The V gene's germline CDR1 is SGHRS and CDR2 YFSETQ. This clone was counted a few times. The clonotype comes from a woman in her thirties or forties in good health and CMV-seropositive. The V and J genes are TRBV5-1 and TRBJ2-3; 8 nucleotides match TRBD1. Sequencing was done on a sample of PBMCs. The DNA for the CDR3 is TGCGCCAGCAGCTTTAGGGACAGGCGCACAGATACGCAGTATTTT. This codes for CASSFRDRRTDTQYF.